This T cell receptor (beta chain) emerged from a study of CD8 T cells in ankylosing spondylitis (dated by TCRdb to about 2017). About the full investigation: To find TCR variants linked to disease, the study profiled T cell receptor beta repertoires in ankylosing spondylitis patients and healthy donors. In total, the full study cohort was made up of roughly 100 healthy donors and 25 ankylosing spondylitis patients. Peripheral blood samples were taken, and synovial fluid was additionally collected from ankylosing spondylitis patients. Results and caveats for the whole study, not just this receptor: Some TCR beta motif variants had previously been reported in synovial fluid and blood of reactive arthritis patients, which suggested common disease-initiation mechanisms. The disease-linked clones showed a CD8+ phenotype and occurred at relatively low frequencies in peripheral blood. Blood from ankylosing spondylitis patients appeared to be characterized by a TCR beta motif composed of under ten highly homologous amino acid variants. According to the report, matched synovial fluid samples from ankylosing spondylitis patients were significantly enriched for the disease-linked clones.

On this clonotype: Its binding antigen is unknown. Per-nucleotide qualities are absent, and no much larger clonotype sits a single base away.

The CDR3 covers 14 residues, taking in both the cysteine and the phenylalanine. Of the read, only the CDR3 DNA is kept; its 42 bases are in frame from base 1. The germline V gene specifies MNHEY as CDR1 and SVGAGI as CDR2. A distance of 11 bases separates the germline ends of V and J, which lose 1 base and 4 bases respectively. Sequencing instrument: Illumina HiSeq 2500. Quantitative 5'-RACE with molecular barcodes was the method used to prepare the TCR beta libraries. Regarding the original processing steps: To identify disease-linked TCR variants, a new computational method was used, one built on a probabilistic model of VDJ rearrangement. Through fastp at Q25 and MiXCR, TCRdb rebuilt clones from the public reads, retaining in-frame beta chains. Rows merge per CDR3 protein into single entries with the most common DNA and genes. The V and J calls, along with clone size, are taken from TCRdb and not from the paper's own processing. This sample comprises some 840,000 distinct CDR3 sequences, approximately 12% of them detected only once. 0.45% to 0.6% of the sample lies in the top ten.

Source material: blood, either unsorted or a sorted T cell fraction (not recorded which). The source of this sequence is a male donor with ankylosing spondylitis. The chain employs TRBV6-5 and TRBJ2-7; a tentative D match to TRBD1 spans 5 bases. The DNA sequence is TGTGCCAGCAGTTACTGGCAGGGATTTTACGAGCAGTACTTC. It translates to CASSYWQGFYEQYF.